This T cell receptor (beta chain) was profiled in a study of T-cell reconstitution after alpha-beta-depleted transplantation in children. This clonotype was picked up many times. Germline lookup yields CDR1 MGHDK and CDR2 SYGVNS. V shed 6 bases and J shed 0 bases, with 12 bases lying between them. The CDR3 has 15 residues. Molecular barcoding with unique molecular identifiers was used for the TCRbeta library. TCRdb reanalysed the PCR reads using MiXCR and keeps one entry per CDR3 protein. This sample carries 200,000 to 300,000 distinct CDR3 sequences, approximately 12% of them seen once, and the ten largest clones take about 2.6%.

The TCR comes from a human donor who donated a stem cell graft to a child with acute lymphoblastic leukemia. The gene calls are TRBV25-1 and TRBJ1-3; D unresolved. The sample was PBMCs from the stem cell graft donor, taken from the stem cell graft. The CDR3 coding sequence is TGTGCCAGCAGAGCAGGTGACGACTCTGGAAACACCATATATTTT. Translating it yields CASRAGDDSGNTIYF.